Below are 25 T cell receptor beta chains sequenced from a single sample in a study of cytomegalovirus exposure and HLA in healthy donors. With 60 Vbeta and 13 Jbeta primers, the PCR was carried out. The repertoire was sequenced with immunoSEQ multiplex PCR; TCRdb's copy has only in-frame clones and lacks some. This sample has some 100,000 clones, with roughly 88% found just once. The specimen was PBMCs. The receptors were gathered from a woman aged 18-29 years in good health and CMV-seronegative.

This clone has just a few counts. The chain is built from TRBV13 and TRBJ1-5; possible D gene TRBD1, 5 bases. CDR1 is PRHDT and CDR2 is FYEKMQ in the germline V gene (reference sequence). The ends were cut back, 5 bases at V and 7 bases at J, with 12 bases in the middle. The CDR3 is 13 residues long. For the CDR3, the DNA is TGTGCCAGCAGCAAAGGGGTAAAACAGCCCCAGCATTTT. This codes for CASSKGVKQPQHF.

This clone turned up a few times. Sequence at one end of the junction differs from germline and may be a read error. The J gene is TRBJ1-6, the V gene TRBV28; the match to TRBD1 covers 7 bases. The CDR3 has 11 residues. Germline CDR1 is MDHEN and CDR2 is SYDVKM. The CDR3, as DNA: TGTGCCAGCAGCCGGGACAGTCGAGCCCTTTTT. Protein: CASSRDSRALF.

The chain recombines TRBV2 with TRBJ1-5; TRBD1 matches 7 bases. The CDR3 is 16 residues long. CDR1 is SNHLY, CDR2 FYNNEI, per germline. Germline trimming cut 4 bases from V and 5 bases from J; bases unmatched to any gene: 11. CDR3 sequence (DNA): TGTGCCAGCAGTGGTACAGGGGAGATCAGTCATCAGCCCCAGCATTTT. Its translation is CASSGTGEISHQPQHF.

The sample holds a few counts of this clone. The chain links TRBV9 to TRBJ2-3, with 8 positions matching TRBD2. The CDR3 is 15 amino acids. Trimming took 4 bases from V and 6 from J; bases not matched to a gene: 10. Germline V gene lookup returns CDR1 SGDLS and CDR2 YYNGEE. The CDR3 DNA sequence: TGTGCCAGCAGCACGATAGCGGGACTTTTCGATACGCAGTATTTT. It is translated as CASSTIAGLFDTQYF.

This clone appeared once. This rearrangement joins TRBV5-1 to TRBJ1-4; unclear D gene. CDR3 length: 14 residues. Trimming removed 7 bases from V and 8 bases from J, with 18 bases in between. Looked up from germline, CDR1 is SGHRS and CDR2 is YFSETQ. DNA for the CDR3: TGCGCCAGCGCCAAGGAGGAGCACTCAGAAAAACTGTTTTTT. Amino acids: CASAKEEHSEKLFF. Using reference TRBV5-1 and TRBJ1-4 for the parts outside the CDR3, the full variable domain is KAGVTQTPRYLIKTRGQQVTLSCSPISGHRSVSWYQQTPGQGLQFLFEYFSETQRNKGNFPGRFSGRQFSNSRSEMNVSTLELGDSALYLCASAKEEHSEKLFFGSGTQLSVL.

The chain links TRBV11-2 to TRBJ1-2; D gene unclear. Germline CDR1 SGHAT, CDR2 FQNNGV. This CDR3 is built from 15 residues. Trimming shortened V by 0 bases and J by 0 bases, and 8 bases separated the two germline ends. This CDR3 reads CASSLDRAANYGYTF. The CDR3 nucleotides are TGTGCCAGCAGCTTAGATAGAGCTGCTAACTATGGCTACACCTTC.

V and J are TRBV13 and TRBJ2-1, with TRBD2 matching 9 bases. The CDR3 runs 18 residues. Germline assignment: CDR1 PRHDT and CDR2 FYEKMQ (reference sequence). The trim removed 0 bases at V and 3 bases at J, leaving 9 bases unmatched. Written as DNA, the CDR3 is TGTGCCAGCAGCTTAGGGGCAGGCGGGGGGGCTGTCTACAATGAGCAGTTCTTC. Its translation is CASSLGAGGGAVYNEQFF.

The genes are TRBV7-2 and TRBJ1-2; D is undetermined. The germline gives CDR1 SGHTA, CDR2 FQGNSA. CDR3 length equals 12 residues. V was shortened by 1 base and J by 6 bases, with 6 bases between the two germline ends. CDR3 nucleotide sequence: TGTGCCAGCAGCTTAGGGAGTGATGGCTACACCTTC. Amino acid sequence: CASSLGSDGYTF.

The chain is built from TRBV28 and TRBJ2-5; TRBD2 agrees at 12 bases. CDR1 is MDHEN, CDR2 SYDVKM, per germline. The CDR3 is 16 residues long. Losses at the gene ends were 5 bases for V and 1 base for J; bases not matched to a gene: 5. The CDR3 DNA reads as TGTGCCAGCAGTACCCGGACTAGCGGGACCCAAGAGACCCAGTACTTC. Its translation is CASSTRTSGTQETQYF. Full variable domain (rest looked up from reference TRBV28 and TRBJ2-5): DVKVTQSSRYLVKRTGEKVFLECVQDMDHENMFWYRQDPGLGLRLIYFSYDVKMKEKGDIPEGYSVSREKKERFSLILESASTNQTSMYLCASSTRTSGTQETQYFGPGTRLLVL.

The V call is TRBV21-1, the J call TRBJ2-5; the table's D gene call, TRBD2, was not cross checked with the DNA. TRBV21-1 is shown as a pseudogene. CDR3 length equals 15 residues. CDR3 residues: CASSKGEDCKETQYF. CDR3 nucleotide sequence: TGTGCCAGCAGCAAAGGCGAGGACTGCAAAGAGACCCAGTACTTC.

The genes are TRBV6-4 and TRBJ2-3, with 11 bases that match TRBD2. With 6 bases clipped from V and 4 bases from J, the junction kept 6 bases outside the gene matches. Germline V gives CDR1 MRHNA, CDR2 SNTAGT. The length of the CDR3 is 15 residues. The CDR3 here is CASSLSGGAADTQYF. CDR3 nucleotide sequence: TGTGCCAGCAGCCTTAGCGGGGGGGCCGCAGATACGCAGTATTTT.

The chain combines TRBV5-5 with TRBJ2-7, with TRBD1 as a possible D gene (6 bases). CDR3 size: 14 residues. Germline lookup yields CDR1 SGHKS and CDR2 YYEKEE (reference sequence). V lost 0 bases to trimming and J lost 4 bases, with 11 bases between them. CDR3 protein: CASSLVRGDYEQYF. The DNA for the CDR3 is TGTGCCAGCAGCTTGGTCAGGGGCGATTACGAGCAGTACTTC.

The chain combines TRBV30 with TRBJ2-7, with D uncertain. CDR3 size: 13 residues. V lost 5 bases and J 2 bases, leaving 13 bases between the germline ends. Germline CDR1 is GTSNPN and CDR2 is SVGIG (reference sequence). The chain's CDR3 is CAWGPQAAYEQYF. The CDR3 DNA reads TGTGCCTGGGGTCCTCAGGCCGCCTACGAGCAGTACTTC.

This clone has just one count. The V and J genes are TRBV11-2 and TRBJ2-7, with 8 nucleotides matching TRBD2. The V segment lost 1 base and the J segment 2 bases; nucleotides outside the gene matches: 7. This CDR3 is built from 16 residues. Germline CDR1 and CDR2: SGHAT and FQNNGV. DNA for the CDR3: TGTGCCAGCAGCTTAGGGGCGGGGGGTTTCCCCTACGAGCAGTACTTC. Protein sequence: CASSLGAGGFPYEQYF.

The chain joins TRBV2 to TRBJ2-7; the match to TRBD2 covers 15 bases. With V trimmed by 1 base and J by 6 bases, 4 bases remained unmatched. CDR1 and CDR2 from the germline V gene are SNHLY and FYNNEI. This CDR3 has 16 residues. The chain's CDR3 is CASSEGTSGRAGEQYF. The CDR3 DNA reads TGTGCCAGCAGTGAAGGGACTAGCGGGAGGGCCGGCGAGCAGTACTTC.

The rearrangement joins TRBV7-2 to TRBJ1-5; D perhaps matches TRBD1 (5 bases). Germline V lookup: CDR1 SGHTA, CDR2 FQGNSA. With 5 bases removed from V and 5 bases from J, the gap between germline ends came to 16 bases. CDR3 size: 15 residues. The CDR3 sequence is CASSTRTRAYQPQHF. The DNA for the CDR3 is TGTGCCAGCAGCACACGGACACGGGCTTATCAGCCCCAGCATTTT.

Only a few counts were recorded for this clone. This chain connects TRBV7-9 to TRBJ2-1; D possibly corresponds to TRBD2 (6 bases). CDR1 and CDR2 from the germline V gene are SEHNR and FQNEAQ (reference sequence). The CDR3 spans 17 residues. Trimming cost V 5 bases and J 7 bases, with 24 bases left between them. The CDR3 loop reads CASSPSVGGSPSNEQFF. The CDR3 coding sequence is TGTGCCAGCAGCCCCTCGGTTGGGGGGAGCCCCTCAAATGAGCAGTTCTTC.

The genes are TRBV9 and TRBJ2-1; 8 bases align to TRBD1. V shed 0 bases, J shed 9 bases, and the junction held 14 bases outside the gene matches. The CDR3 consists of 17 residues. In germline, CDR1 is SGDLS, CDR2 YYNGEE. CDR3 sequence reads: CASSVEPRPGGLSEQFF. CDR3 bases: TGTGCCAGCAGCGTAGAGCCTCGCCCAGGGGGCCTCTCTGAGCAGTTCTTC.

CDR3 in DNA: TGTGCCAGCAGTCAGATGGGCAGGGGGTTAATAGGGGCCAACGTCCTGACTTTC. Protein sequence: CASSQMGRGLIGANVLTF. This chain uses TRBV2 with TRBJ2-6, with 7 bases that match TRBD1. CDR1 SNHLY and CDR2 FYNNEI come from the germline V gene. The CDR3 covers 18 residues. The V segment lost 5 bases and the J segment 4 bases; nucleotides outside the gene matches: 14.

The rearrangement links TRBV2 to TRBJ2-7; D remains unclear. The germline V gene encodes CDR1 SNHLY and CDR2 FYNNEI. The V and J ends lost 7 bases and 3 bases respectively, with 10 bases between them. The CDR3 covers 12 residues. DNA for the CDR3: TGTGCCAGCACTCGACGGAGCTACGAGCAGTACTTC. It yields the protein CASTRRSYEQYF.

V is TRBV10-3 and J is TRBJ2-5, with D possibly matching TRBD1 (7 bases). This CDR3 region has 16 residues. V gave up 6 bases and J gave up 4 bases, with 21 bases separating them. Germline CDR1 ENHRY, CDR2 SYGVKD. As DNA, the CDR3 is TGTGCCATCAGCAAGGAGGCCAGGGGGGATCTAGAGACCCAGTACTTC. This gives the protein CAISKEARGDLETQYF.

This clone is a singleton in its sample. The chain uses TRBV5-1 and TRBJ1-5; the match to TRBD1 covers 12 bases. Germline V gene data show CDR1 as SGHRS and CDR2 as YFSETQ. V lost 4 bases and J lost 2; bases outside the gene matches: 10. The CDR3 sequence is 18 residues long. The CDR3 loop is CASSDGTGGAGGNQPQHF. The CDR3 bases are TGCGCCAGCAGCGACGGGACAGGGGGCGCCGGTGGCAATCAGCCCCAGCATTTT.

The rearrangement joins TRBV6-5 to TRBJ2-7, with 10 bases fitting TRBD1. Per germline, CDR1 MNHEY and CDR2 SVGAGI. Trimming took 4 bases from V and 6 from J; bases not matched to a gene: 3. CDR3 length equals 13 residues. CDR3 nucleotides: TGTGCCAGCAGTTGGGGACAGGGGACCGAGCAGTACTTC. It codes for CASSWGQGTEQYF.

V gene TRBV4-2 combines with J gene TRBJ1-1; D call uncertain. Germline assignment: CDR1 LGHNA and CDR2 YNFKEQ. The CDR3 loop spans 18 amino acids. The V gene lost 0 bases and the J gene lost 1 base, with 18 bases spanning the gap. CDR3 DNA: TGTGCCAGCAGCCAAGATTCAGGAGGGTACACGGGGAACACTGAAGCTTTCTTT. This codes for CASSQDSGGYTGNTEAFF.

This sequence joins TRBV7-9 and TRBJ2-7; 9 nucleotides agree with TRBD2. The CDR3 length is 15 residues. CDR1 is SEHNR, CDR2 FQNEAQ, per germline (reference sequence). J was trimmed by 2 bases and V by 0 bases; bases with no gene match: 2. The chain's CDR3 is CASSLAASGAYEQYF. The CDR3 DNA is TGTGCCAGCAGCTTAGCGGCTAGCGGGGCCTACGAGCAGTACTTC.